Shown below are 31 T cell receptor beta chains from a single sample sequenced in a study of T cells after posttransplantation cyclophosphamide (dated by TCRdb to between 2015 and 2016). The library relied on the immunoSEQ multiplex PCR assay. TCRdb provides this immuneACCESS table in a form limited to in-frame rearrangements. Some clones are lacking; in checked studies, under half of them reflect an unresolved V gene, and why the rest are absent is not known. The sample table lists approximately 10,000 clones, approximately 90% of them with a count of one. The leading ten clones occupy 3.6% of the sample. The treatment or condition tag for this specimen amounts to: high-dose cyclophosphamide on days +3 and +4 as single-agent GVHD prophylaxis. PTCy patients received busulfan and fludarabine conditioning, a related or unrelated marrow graft, and cyclophosphamide on days +3 and +4. Sequenced material: PBMCs, taken after allogeneic stem cell transplant with posttransplant cyclophosphamide. Receptors were obtained from a female patient in her 30s who received an allogeneic stem cell transplant from an unrelated donor, was CMV-positive, and had no GVHD. Some T cells may derive from the graft donor when a transplant has been performed.

The J gene is TRBJ2-2, the V gene TRBV5-4, with 9 bases matching TRBD2. Trimming cost V 4 bases and J 0 bases; bases outside gene matches: 10. The CDR3 has 18 residues. Germline lookup yields CDR1 SGHNT and CDR2 YYREEE (reference sequence). The CDR3 spells CASSRAGLAGTNTGELFF. CDR3 in DNA: TGTGCCAGCAGCCGGGCAGGCCTAGCGGGGACGAACACCGGGGAGCTGTTTTTT. Supplemented by reference TRBV5-4 and TRBJ2-2, the full variable domain reads ETGVTQSPTHLIKTRGQQVTLRCSSQSGHNTVSWYQQALGQGPQFIFQYYREEENGRGNFPPRFSGLQFPNYSSELNVNALELDDSALYLCASSRAGLAGTNTGELFFGEGSRLTVL.

The chain links TRBV6-5 to TRBJ1-5; the D is unclear. Germline CDR1 MNHEY, CDR2 SVGAGI. The CDR3 contains 13 residues. V lost 4 bases to trimming and J lost 3 bases, with 7 bases between them. The CDR3 spells CASSSQFNQPQHF. For the CDR3, the DNA is TGTGCCAGCAGTTCCCAGTTCAATCAGCCCCAGCATTTT.

The chain is built from TRBV28 and TRBJ2-7; D is ambiguous. The germline gives CDR1 MDHEN, CDR2 SYDVKM. V lost 7 bases to trimming and J lost 3 bases, with 13 bases between them. The CDR3 spans 13 residues. CDR3 nucleotide sequence: TGTGCCAGCACCTCGGTCCGCATCTACGAGCAGTACTTC. This codes for CASTSVRIYEQYF.

V gene TRBV5-1 combines with J gene TRBJ1-1, with 9 bases aligning to TRBD1. The CDR3 is made up of 18 amino acids. The germline gives CDR1 SGHRS, CDR2 YFSETQ. Losses at the gene ends were 2 bases for V and 6 bases for J; bases not matched to a gene: 17. This CDR3 reads CASSLMPSSGQGYSEAFF. The CDR3, as DNA: TGCGCCAGCAGCTTAATGCCCAGCTCGGGACAGGGCTACTCTGAAGCTTTCTTT. The full variable domain, completed using reference TRBV5-1 and TRBJ1-1, is KAGVTQTPRYLIKTRGQQVTLSCSPISGHRSVSWYQQTPGQGLQFLFEYFSETQRNKGNFPGRFSGRQFSNSRSEMNVSTLELGDSALYLCASSLMPSSGQGYSEAFFGQGTRLTVV.

The rearrangement uses TRBV11-2 and TRBJ1-4; no clear D gene. This CDR3 comprises 17 residues. Germline values: CDR1 SGHAT, CDR2 FQNNGV. V was cut by 0 bases and J by 6 bases, with 17 bases left in between. CDR3 sequence reads: CASSLDPMGTWDEKLFF. In nucleotides, the CDR3 is TGTGCCAGCAGCTTAGATCCGATGGGCACTTGGGATGAAAAACTGTTTTTT.

This clone was recorded once. The chain carries TRBV10-2 and TRBJ2-3, with 10 nucleotides matching TRBD2. The CDR3 totals 18 residues. Germline CDR1 and CDR2: WSHSY and SAAADI. The J segment lost 3 bases and the V segment lost 5 bases, leaving 14 bases of the junction unmatched. Here the CDR3 reads CASSPLKLAGRVTDTQYF. Written as DNA, the CDR3 is TGCGCCAGCAGTCCCCTGAAACTAGCGGGAAGGGTAACAGATACGCAGTATTTT.

V and J are TRBV6-1 and TRBJ1-2; the D gene is possibly TRBD1 (6 bases). Germline V gene data show CDR1 as MNHNS and CDR2 as SASEGT. The CDR3 extends over 14 amino acids. Trimming removed 4 bases from V and 8 bases from J, with 17 bases in between. Written as DNA, the CDR3 is TGTGCCAGCAGTGCCCTCAGGGGCCCGTGGGGCTACACCTTC. Residues: CASSALRGPWGYTF.

This clone was recorded only once. This rearrangement joins TRBV29-1 to TRBJ2-3; D gene uncertain. Germline V gives CDR1 SQVTM, CDR2 ANQGSEA. The CDR3 loop spans 12 amino acids. CDR3 loop: CAKHLNGDTQYF. For the CDR3, the DNA is TGCGCCAAGCATCTAAACGGAGATACGCAGTATTTT.

The rearrangement joins TRBV4-1 to TRBJ2-3; tentative D call: TRBD2 (5 bases). CDR3 size: 14 residues. V shed 5 bases and J shed 5 bases, with 14 bases lying between them. Per germline, CDR1 MGHRA and CDR2 YSYEKL. CDR3 in DNA: TGCGCCAGCAGCTCCCTTACGGGGAGAGATACGCAGTATTTT. Translation: CASSSLTGRDTQYF.

V usage is TRBV6-6 and J usage is TRBJ2-1, with TRBD2 matching over 8 bases. Germline lookup yields CDR1 MNHNY and CDR2 SVGAGI (reference sequence). The ends lost 7 bases at V and 0 bases at J; junction bases unmatched: 5. This CDR3 contains 15 residues. In nucleotides, the CDR3 is TGTGCCAGCACGAGGGCGGGAGGCTCCTACAATGAGCAGTTCTTC. It is translated as CASTRAGGSYNEQFF.

This clone showed up just a few times. This chain connects TRBV6-5 to TRBJ1-4; 9 bases agree with TRBD1. Germline V gives CDR1 MNHEY, CDR2 SVGAGI. The trim removed 6 bases at V and 7 bases at J, leaving 9 bases unmatched. The CDR3 is made up of 15 amino acids. This chain's CDR3 is CASRTTGGLSEKLFF. CDR3 bases: TGTGCCAGCAGAACAACAGGGGGCCTAAGTGAAAAACTGTTTTTT.

This chain links TRBV12-5 with TRBJ1-1; a weak D match, TRBD1 (5 bases). This CDR3 contains 15 residues. V was clipped by 1 base and J by 11 bases, with 20 bases between them. The germline gives CDR1 LGHNT, CDR2 FRNRAP. CDR3 nucleotides: TGTGCTAGTGGTTTGGCCGCCGGTCAGGGAGGAAAGGCTTTCTTT. Translating it yields CASGLAAGQGGKAFF.

The chain couples TRBV28 to TRBJ2-5; D may be TRBD1 (5 bases). V was cut by 2 bases and J by 0 bases, with 10 bases left in between. Germline CDR1 MDHEN, CDR2 SYDVKM. CDR3 size: 15 residues. The CDR3 here is CASSLRQKNQETQYF. DNA of the CDR3: TGTGCCAGCAGTTTACGACAGAAGAACCAAGAGACCCAGTACTTC.

The chain couples TRBV15 to TRBJ2-7; TRBD2 agrees at 13 bases. CDR3 length equals 17 residues. Trimming took 1 base from V and 5 from J; bases not matched to a gene: 8. Germline lookup yields CDR1 LNHNV and CDR2 YYDKDF (reference sequence). CDR3 bases: TGTGCCACCAGCAGAGGTTCTGGGACTAGCGGGGACCACGAGCAGTACTTC. Translation gives CATSRGSGTSGDHEQYF.

The sample holds a few counts of this clone. The rearrangement uses TRBV30 and TRBJ2-1; TRBD1 matches at 9 bases. V was clipped by 0 bases and J by 15 bases; unmatched bases: 9. CDR1 and CDR2 from the germline V gene are GTSNPN and SVGIG (reference sequence). This CDR3 is 13 amino acids long. The CDR3 protein is CAWSVLAGTGRFF. In nucleotides, the CDR3 is TGTGCCTGGAGTGTATTGGCCGGGACAGGGCGGTTCTTC. Full variable domain (outside the CDR3, taken from reference TRBV30 and TRBJ2-1): SQTIHQWPATLVQPVGSPLSLECTVEGTSNPNLYWYRQAAGRGLQLLFYSVGIGQISSEVPQNLSASRPQDRQFILSSKKLLLSDSGFYLCAWSVLAGTGRFFGPGTRLTVL.

The rearrangement uses TRBV7-9 and TRBJ2-5; D is unclear. Trimming cost V 6 bases and J 0 bases, with 17 bases left between them. The germline V gene has CDR1 SEHNR and CDR2 FQNEAQ (reference sequence). The CDR3 length is 16 residues. The CDR3: CASSSDSSGYQETQYF. In DNA, the CDR3 is TGTGCCAGCAGTTCTGACTCGTCCGGGTACCAAGAGACCCAGTACTTC. The variable domain in full, completed from reference TRBV7-9 and TRBJ2-5, reads DTGVSQNPRHKITKRGQNVTFRCDPISEHNRLYWYRQTLGQGPEFLTYFQNEAQLEKSRLLSDRFSAERPKGSFSTLEIQRTEQGDSAMYLCASSSDSSGYQETQYFGPGTRLLVL.

The chain carries TRBV7-9 and TRBJ2-7; 11 bases align to TRBD2. Per germline, CDR1 SEHNR and CDR2 FQNEAQ (reference sequence). The CDR3 totals 16 residues. Losses at the gene ends were 3 bases for V and 3 bases for J; bases not matched to a gene: 7. The CDR3: CASSFSSGLAGYEQYF. CDR3 nucleotides: TGTGCCAGCAGCTTTTCCTCTGGACTAGCGGGCTACGAGCAGTACTTC. Based on the CDR3 plus reference TRBV7-9 and TRBJ2-7, the full variable domain is DTGVSQNPRHKITKRGQNVTFRCDPISEHNRLYWYRQTLGQGPEFLTYFQNEAQLEKSRLLSDRFSAERPKGSFSTLEIQRTEQGDSAMYLCASSFSSGLAGYEQYFGPGTRLTVT.

V is TRBV27 and J is TRBJ1-1; possibly TRBD1 for D (6 bases). The germline V gene encodes CDR1 MNHEY and CDR2 SMNVEV (reference sequence). Trimming cost V 2 bases and J 5 bases, with 12 bases left between them. The CDR3 is made up of 14 amino acids. In DNA, the CDR3 is TGTGCCAGCAGTTTACAGAGGGGGAGAACTGAAGCTTTCTTT. It is translated as CASSLQRGRTEAFF.

This CDR3 is CAISMDRNTGELFF. The CDR3 DNA sequence: TGTGCCATCAGTATGGACAGGAACACCGGGGAGCTGTTTTTT. The chain is built from TRBV10-3 and TRBJ2-2; TRBD1 might be the D (6 bases). The CDR3 loop spans 14 amino acids. The germline V and J ends were trimmed by 5 bases and 1 base, with 8 bases remaining between them. Per germline, CDR1 ENHRY and CDR2 SYGVKD.

The chain links TRBV19 to TRBJ2-1; tentative D call: TRBD2 (5 bases). Germline CDR1 LNHDA, CDR2 SQIVND (reference sequence). The CDR3 has 17 residues. V was cut by 6 bases and J by 0 bases, with 18 bases left in between. This chain's CDR3 is CASSLKPPGSSYNEQFF. CDR3 bases: TGTGCCAGTAGCCTAAAACCTCCTGGGAGCTCCTACAATGAGCAGTTCTTC.

V is TRBV4-1 and J is TRBJ1-2; possible D gene TRBD1, 5 bases. Germline lookup yields CDR1 MGHRA and CDR2 YSYEKL. The V and J ends lost 4 bases and 6 bases respectively, with 24 bases between them. The CDR3 consists of 17 residues. The CDR3 nucleotides are TGCGCCAGCAGCCTAATACTACAGGCGGCGATCCCCCATGGCTACACCTTC. It is translated as CASSLILQAAIPHGYTF.

The rearrangement links TRBV2 to TRBJ2-2, with a weak D call TRBD1 (5 bases). Germline V lookup: CDR1 SNHLY, CDR2 FYNNEI. The CDR3 spans 14 residues. With 7 bases removed from V and 0 bases from J, the gap between germline ends came to 9 bases. The CDR3 loop reads CASKGDANTGELFF. The CDR3 nucleotides are TGTGCCAGCAAAGGGGATGCGAACACCGGGGAGCTGTTTTTT.

The gene calls are TRBV27 and TRBJ1-5; 7 nucleotides agree with TRBD1. Per the germline V gene, CDR1 is MNHEY and CDR2 is SMNVEV (reference sequence). The length of the CDR3 is 16 residues. V shed 5 bases and J 3 bases; nucleotides not matched to a gene: 10. This CDR3 reads CASSPIGQAFNQPQHF. DNA of the CDR3: TGTGCCAGCAGTCCGATCGGACAGGCCTTCAATCAGCCCCAGCATTTT.

The chain carries TRBV27 and TRBJ1-5; a possible D gene is TRBD1 (5 bases). Trimming pared 6 bases from V and 1 base from J, leaving 25 bases between. Germline V gene sequence: CDR1 MNHEY, CDR2 SMNVEV (reference sequence). CDR3 length equals 19 residues. CDR3 bases: TGTGCCAGCAGCTCTAAAAAGGGGTCGACAGCCAGAAGCAATCAGCCCCAGCATTTT. Its translation: CASSSKKGSTARSNQPQHF.

The chain is built from TRBV5-1 and TRBJ2-7; D possibly corresponds to TRBD2 (5 bases). Trimming took 6 bases from V and 0 from J, leaving 7 bases between them. CDR1 is SGHRS, CDR2 YFSETQ, per germline. The CDR3 spans 12 residues. The CDR3, as DNA: TGCGCCAGCAAGGAGGACTCCTACGAGCAGTACTTC. As protein: CASKEDSYEQYF.

The gene calls are TRBV20-1 and TRBJ2-1, with D possibly matching TRBD1 (6 bases). This CDR3 spans 11 amino acids. Germline V gene sequence: CDR1 DFQATT, CDR2 SNEGSKA (reference sequence). V lost 5 bases, J lost 9 bases, and 11 bases lay in between. CDR3 loop: CSAPWGPEQFF. The DNA for the CDR3 is TGCAGTGCTCCCTGGGGGCCTGAGCAGTTCTTC.

This clone was detected only once. V is TRBV5-4 and J is TRBJ1-1, with TRBD1 matching 10 bases. The CDR3 runs to 17 residues. V lost 3 bases and J lost 4; bases outside the gene matches: 12. CDR1 is SGHNT and CDR2 is YYREEE in the germline V gene (reference sequence). The CDR3 DNA follows: TGTGCCAGCAGCTCAGGACAGGGGGTTGATCGGGTCACTGAAGCTTTCTTT. Translated: CASSSGQGVDRVTEAFF.

This chain uses TRBV20-1 with TRBJ1-4; D is possibly TRBD1 (5 bases). The germline CDR1 and CDR2 sequences are DFQATT and SNEGSKA (reference sequence). The germline V and J ends were trimmed by 3 bases and 7 bases, with 6 bases remaining between them. The CDR3 is 11 residues long. Here the CDR3 DNA reads TGCAGTGCTAGGGGGCCTGAAAAACTGTTTTTT. Its protein is CSARGPEKLFF.

This clone was seen a single time. The chain links TRBV27 to TRBJ1-2; no definite D call. The germline gives CDR1 MNHEY, CDR2 SMNVEV (reference sequence). CDR3 length: 15 amino acids. V shed 8 bases and J shed 1 base, with 17 bases lying between them. The CDR3 DNA reads as TGTGCCAGCCGAACTATAGCGGGCAATAACTATGGCTACACCTTC. Its protein is CASRTIAGNNYGYTF.

For this clone: One junction end does not reproduce the germline sequence, and a read error may be involved. The chain links TRBV20-1 to TRBJ2-3; D is unresolved. Germline CDR1 and CDR2: DFQATT and SNEGSKA (reference sequence). The CDR3 has 10 amino acids. Here the CDR3 DNA reads TGCAGTGCTAAAACAGCAGAAAGACGTTTT. Residues: CSAKTAERRF.

The chain uses TRBV7-6 and TRBJ1-2, with a possible D match to TRBD1 (5 bases). The germline V gene has CDR1 SGHVS and CDR2 FNYEAQ. Trimming removed 5 bases from V and 4 bases from J, with 14 bases in between. The CDR3 covers 14 residues. The CDR3 DNA sequence: TGTGCCAGCAGCCTCCAGGGAGGTCTCTATGGCTACACCTTC. Amino acids: CASSLQGGLYGYTF. Together with reference TRBV7-6 and TRBJ1-2, the CDR3 gives the full variable domain: GAGVSQSPRYKVTKRGQDVALRCDPISGHVSLYWYRQALGQGPEFLTYFNYEAQQDKSGLPNDRFSAERPEGSISTLTIQRTEQRDSAMYRCASSLQGGLYGYTFGSGTRLTVV.